This T cell receptor beta chain appears in the sequencing data of a study of blood T cell repertoires in COVID-19. Assay used: immunoSEQ multiplex PCR; TCRdb lists only in-frame clones, some missing. The sample has 250,000 to 400,000 clones, approximately 88% seen once. The CDR3 runs 13 residues. V gave up 11 bases and J gave up 6 bases, with 16 bases separating them. The V call is TRBV23-1, the J call TRBJ2-2, with D maybe TRBD1 (8 bases). TRBV23-1 is an ORF, with its function uncertain. The sequence came from a woman aged 25 to 39 with COVID-19, enrolled during active disease. Input material: peripheral blood. The CDR3: CAGRDRTAGELFF. CDR3 in DNA: TGCGCCGGGAGGGACAGGACGGCCGGGGAGCTGTTTTTT.